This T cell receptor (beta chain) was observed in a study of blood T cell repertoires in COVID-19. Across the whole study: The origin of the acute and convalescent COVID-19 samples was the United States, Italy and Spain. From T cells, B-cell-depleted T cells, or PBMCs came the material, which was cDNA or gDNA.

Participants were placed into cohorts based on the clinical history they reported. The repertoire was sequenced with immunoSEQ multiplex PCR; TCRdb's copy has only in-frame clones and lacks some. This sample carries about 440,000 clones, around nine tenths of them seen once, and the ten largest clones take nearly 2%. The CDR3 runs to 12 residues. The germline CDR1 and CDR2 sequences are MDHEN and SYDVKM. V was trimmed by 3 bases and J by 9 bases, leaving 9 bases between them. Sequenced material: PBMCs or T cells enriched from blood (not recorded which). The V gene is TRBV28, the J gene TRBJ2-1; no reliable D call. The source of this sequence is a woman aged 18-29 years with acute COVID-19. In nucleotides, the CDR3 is TGTGCCAGCAGTTTGGTTCCGGGTGAGCAGTTCTTC. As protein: CASSLVPGEQFF.